This T cell receptor (beta chain) stems from a study of blood T cell repertoires in COVID-19. Only in-frame clones appear in the TCRdb table, and some are missing; sequencing was by immunoSEQ multiplex PCR. The table lists over 50,000 clones, 80% to 85% of them singletons, with more than 15% in the top ten. This CDR3 contains 14 residues. Trimming took off 1 base at V and 7 bases at J, with 10 bases between the two ends. CDR1 is MNHNS, CDR2 SASEGT, per germline. The sample was peripheral blood. The TCR originated in a man between 60 and 75 years old with COVID-19, enrolled during active disease. The V call is TRBV6-1, the J call TRBJ1-4; D ambiguous. CDR3 in DNA: TGTGCCAGCAGTGAAGGGGCGGGAAGTGAAAAACTGTTTTTT. Translated: CASSEGAGSEKLFF.